This T cell receptor beta chain was recovered during a study of T-cell reconstitution after alpha-beta-depleted transplantation in children. Library preparation (for TCRbeta) was performed with unique molecular identifiers. TCRdb analysed the PCR reads with MiXCR anew, one entry per CDR3 protein. The table has about 500,000 distinct CDR3 sequences, 30% to 35% seen once. With V trimmed by 4 bases and J by 6 bases, 6 bases remained unmatched. CDR1 and CDR2 (germline): SGHRS, YFSETQ. The CDR3 is made up of 15 amino acids. This clonotype was picked up a small number of times. This chain joins TRBV5-1 and TRBJ2-1; 11 positions match TRBD2. The receptor was derived from a human donor who donated a stem cell graft to a child with aplastic anemia. Sequencing used PBMCs from the stem cell graft donor, obtained from the stem cell graft. CDR3 loop: CASSALAGGSNEQFF. The CDR3 region has the DNA TGCGCCAGCAGCGCCCTAGCGGGAGGCTCCAATGAGCAGTTCTTC.